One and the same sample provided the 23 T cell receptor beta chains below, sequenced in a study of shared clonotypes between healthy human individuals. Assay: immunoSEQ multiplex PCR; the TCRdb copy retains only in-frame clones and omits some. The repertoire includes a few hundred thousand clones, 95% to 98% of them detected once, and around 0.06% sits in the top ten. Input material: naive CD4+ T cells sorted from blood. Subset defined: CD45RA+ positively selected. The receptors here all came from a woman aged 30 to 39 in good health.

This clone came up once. The CDR3 loop reads CASSLFQRGYNEQFF. CDR3 DNA sequence: TGCGCCAGCAGCTTGTTCCAGCGGGGGTACAATGAGCAGTTCTTC. The rearrangement uses TRBV5-1 and TRBJ2-1, with TRBD2 identical over 8 bases. Per germline, CDR1 SGHRS and CDR2 YFSETQ. This CDR3 is 15 amino acids long. Germline trimming cut 1 base from V and 4 bases from J; bases unmatched to any gene: 4.

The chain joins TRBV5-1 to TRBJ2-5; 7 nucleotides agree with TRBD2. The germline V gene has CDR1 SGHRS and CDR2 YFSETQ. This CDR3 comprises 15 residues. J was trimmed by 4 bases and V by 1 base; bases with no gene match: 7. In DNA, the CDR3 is TGCGCCAGCAGCTTGAATGGCGGGAGACCAGAGACCCAGTACTTC. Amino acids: CASSLNGGRPETQYF.

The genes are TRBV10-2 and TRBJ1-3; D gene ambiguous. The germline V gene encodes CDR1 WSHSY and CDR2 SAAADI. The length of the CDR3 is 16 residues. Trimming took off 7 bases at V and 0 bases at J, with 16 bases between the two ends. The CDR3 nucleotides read TGCGCCAGCACAGCCGAAGGGCCCCGCTCTGGAAACACCATATATTTT. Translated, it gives CASTAEGPRSGNTIYF.

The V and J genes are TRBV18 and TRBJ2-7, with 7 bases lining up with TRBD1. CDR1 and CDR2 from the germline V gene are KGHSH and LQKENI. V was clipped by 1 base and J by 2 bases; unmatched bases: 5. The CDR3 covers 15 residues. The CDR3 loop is CASSPHQGETYEQYF. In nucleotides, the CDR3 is TGTGCCAGCTCACCACACCAGGGGGAAACCTACGAGCAGTACTTC.

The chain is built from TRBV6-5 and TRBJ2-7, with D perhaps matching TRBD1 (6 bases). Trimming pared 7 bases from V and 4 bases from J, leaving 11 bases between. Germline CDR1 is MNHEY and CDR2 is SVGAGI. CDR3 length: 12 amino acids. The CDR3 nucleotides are TGTGCCAGCAAACAGGGAGCATACGAGCAGTACTTC. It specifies CASKQGAYEQYF.

As DNA, the CDR3 is TGTGCCAGCAGCAGGGGGTCGAATCAGCCCCAGCATTTT. This translates into CASSRGSNQPQHF. J is TRBJ1-5 and V is TRBV7-7; D might be TRBD1 (6 bases). The V and J ends lost 5 bases and 4 bases respectively, with 9 bases between them. The CDR3 is made up of 13 amino acids. Germline CDR1 and CDR2: SSHAT and FNYEAQ (reference sequence).

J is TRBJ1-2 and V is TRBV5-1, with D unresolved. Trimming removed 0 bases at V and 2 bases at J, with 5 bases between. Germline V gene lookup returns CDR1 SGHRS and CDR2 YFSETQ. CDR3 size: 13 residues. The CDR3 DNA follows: TGCGCCAGCAGCTTGGGGGCAAACTATGGCTACACCTTC. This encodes CASSLGANYGYTF.

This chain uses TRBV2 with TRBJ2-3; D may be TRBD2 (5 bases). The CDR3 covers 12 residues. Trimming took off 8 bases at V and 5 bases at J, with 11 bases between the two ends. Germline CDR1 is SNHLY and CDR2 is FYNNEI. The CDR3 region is CASRDLKDTQYF. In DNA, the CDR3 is TGTGCCAGCCGGGATCTGAAAGATACGCAGTATTTT. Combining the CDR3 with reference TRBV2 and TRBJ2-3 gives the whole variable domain EPEVTQTPSHQVTQMGQEVILRCVPISNHLYFYWYRQILGQKVEFLVSFYNNEISEKSEIFDDQFSVERPDGSNFTLKIRSTKLEDSAMYFCASRDLKDTQYFGPGTRLTVL.

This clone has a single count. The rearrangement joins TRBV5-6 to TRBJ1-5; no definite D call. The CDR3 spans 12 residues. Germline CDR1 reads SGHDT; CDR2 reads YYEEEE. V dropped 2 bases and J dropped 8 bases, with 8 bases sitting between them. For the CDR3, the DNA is TGTGCCAGCAGCTTTTTTGGCGAGCCCCAGCATTTT. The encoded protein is CASSFFGEPQHF.

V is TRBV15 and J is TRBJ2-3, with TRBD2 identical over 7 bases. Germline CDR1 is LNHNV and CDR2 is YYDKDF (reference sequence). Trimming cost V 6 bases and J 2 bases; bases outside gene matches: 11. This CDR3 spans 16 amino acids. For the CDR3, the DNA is TGTGCCACCAGACCACAAATAGCGGGTCTCACAGATACGCAGTATTTT. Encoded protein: CATRPQIAGLTDTQYF.

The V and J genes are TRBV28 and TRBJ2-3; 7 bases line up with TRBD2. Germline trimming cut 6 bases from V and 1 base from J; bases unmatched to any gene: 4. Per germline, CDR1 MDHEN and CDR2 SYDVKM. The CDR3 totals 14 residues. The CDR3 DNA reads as TGTGCCAGCAGGCTGGGGGGGGGCACAGATACGCAGTATTTT. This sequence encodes CASRLGGGTDTQYF.

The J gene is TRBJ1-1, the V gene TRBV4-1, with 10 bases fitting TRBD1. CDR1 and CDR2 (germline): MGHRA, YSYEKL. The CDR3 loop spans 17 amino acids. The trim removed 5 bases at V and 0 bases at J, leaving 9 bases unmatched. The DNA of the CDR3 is TGCGCCAGCAGCAAAACCGGGACAGGGGTCATGAACACTGAAGCTTTCTTT. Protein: CASSKTGTGVMNTEAFF.

In DNA form, the CDR3 reads TGTGCCAGCAGCTTTTCTACCTACAATGAGCAGTTCTTC. It encodes CASSFSTYNEQFF. This sequence joins TRBV5-7 and TRBJ2-1; D is unclear. TRBV5-7 is an ORF, with its function uncertain. The CDR3 is made up of 13 amino acids. V lost 2 bases, J lost 2 bases, and 5 bases lay in between.

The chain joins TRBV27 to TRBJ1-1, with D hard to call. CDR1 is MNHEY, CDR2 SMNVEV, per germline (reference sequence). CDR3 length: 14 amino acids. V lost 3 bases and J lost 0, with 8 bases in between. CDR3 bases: TGTGCCAGCAGTTTCGGTAGGATGAACACTGAAGCTTTCTTT. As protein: CASSFGRMNTEAFF.

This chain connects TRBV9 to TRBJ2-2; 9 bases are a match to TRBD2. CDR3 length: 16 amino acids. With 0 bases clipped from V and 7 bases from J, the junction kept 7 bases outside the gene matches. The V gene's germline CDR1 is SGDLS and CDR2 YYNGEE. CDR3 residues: CASSVGVAGEGGELFF. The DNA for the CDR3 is TGTGCCAGCAGCGTAGGGGTAGCGGGAGAGGGCGGGGAGCTGTTTTTT.

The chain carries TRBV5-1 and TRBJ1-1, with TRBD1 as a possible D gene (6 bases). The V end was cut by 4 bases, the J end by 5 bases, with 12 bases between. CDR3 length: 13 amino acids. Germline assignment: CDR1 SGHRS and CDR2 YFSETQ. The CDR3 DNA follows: TGCGCCAGCAGCAAGGGTAGGGGGACTGAAGCTTTCTTT. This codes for CASSKGRGTEAFF.

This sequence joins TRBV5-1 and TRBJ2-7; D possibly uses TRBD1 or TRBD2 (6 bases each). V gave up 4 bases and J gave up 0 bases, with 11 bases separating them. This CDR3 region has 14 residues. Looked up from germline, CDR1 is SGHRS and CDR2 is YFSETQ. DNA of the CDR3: TGCGCCAGCAGCCCTGCGGGACACTCCTACGAGCAGTACTTC. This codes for CASSPAGHSYEQYF.

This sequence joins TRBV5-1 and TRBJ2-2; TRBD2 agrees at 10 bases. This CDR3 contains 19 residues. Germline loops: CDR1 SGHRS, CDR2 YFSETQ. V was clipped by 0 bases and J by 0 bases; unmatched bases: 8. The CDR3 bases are TGCGCCAGCAGCTTGGGAGTAGCGGGAGGCCCCTCGAACACCGGGGAGCTGTTTTTT. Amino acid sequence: CASSLGVAGGPSNTGELFF.

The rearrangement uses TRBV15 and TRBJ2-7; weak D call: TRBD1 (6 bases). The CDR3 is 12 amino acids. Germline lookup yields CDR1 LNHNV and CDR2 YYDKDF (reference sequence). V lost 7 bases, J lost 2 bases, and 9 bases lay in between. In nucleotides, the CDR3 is TGTGCCACCACCCGACAGGCCTACGAGCAGTACTTC. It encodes CATTRQAYEQYF.

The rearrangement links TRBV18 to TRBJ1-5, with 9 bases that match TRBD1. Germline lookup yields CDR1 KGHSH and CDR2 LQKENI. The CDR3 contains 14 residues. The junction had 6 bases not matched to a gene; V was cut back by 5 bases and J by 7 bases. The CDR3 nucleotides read TGTGCCAGCTCATGGGACAGGGATGCCCAGCCCCAGCATTTT. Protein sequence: CASSWDRDAQPQHF.

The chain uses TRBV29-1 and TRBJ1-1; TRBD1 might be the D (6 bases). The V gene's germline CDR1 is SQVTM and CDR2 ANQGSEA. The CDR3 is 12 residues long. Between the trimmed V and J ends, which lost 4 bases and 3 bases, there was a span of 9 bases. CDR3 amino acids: CSVGAGDTEAFF. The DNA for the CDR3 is TGCAGCGTTGGCGCAGGGGACACTGAAGCTTTCTTT.

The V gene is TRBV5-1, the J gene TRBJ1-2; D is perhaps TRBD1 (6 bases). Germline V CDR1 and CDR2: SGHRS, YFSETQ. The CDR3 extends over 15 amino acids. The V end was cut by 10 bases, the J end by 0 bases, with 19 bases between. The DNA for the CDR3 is TGCGCCGGGAGACAGGAGCCGAATGCTAACTATGGCTACACCTTC. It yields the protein CAGRQEPNANYGYTF.

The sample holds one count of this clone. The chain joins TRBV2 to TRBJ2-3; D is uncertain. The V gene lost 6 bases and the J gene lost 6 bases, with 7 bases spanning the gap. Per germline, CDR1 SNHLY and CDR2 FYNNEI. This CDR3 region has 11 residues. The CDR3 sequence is CASREYDTQYF. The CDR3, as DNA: TGTGCCAGCAGGGAGTACGATACGCAGTATTTT.